This TCR beta chain is drawn from a study of neurological immune-mediated disorders. TCRdb reprocessed the 5' RACE reads via MiXCR and lists one record per CDR3 protein. The sample shows 65,000 to 90,000 distinct CDR3 sequences, 10% of them seen only once. This clonotype has at least ten counts. The CDR3 extends over 21 amino acids. Germline CDR1 is SGHRS and CDR2 is YFSETQ. The ends lost 3 bases at V and 0 bases at J; junction bases unmatched: 18. Volunteers at a blood bank in Maryland, USA, were the healthy controls. The sequence derives from a middle-aged man in good health. The rearrangement links TRBV5-1 to TRBJ2-1; TRBD2 aligns across 10 bases. Material: PBMCs. The CDR3, as DNA: TGCGCCAGCAGCTCGGATAGTTCTAGCGGGGGCCTAAGGAGCTCCTACAATGAGCAGTTCTTC. The encoded protein is CASSSDSSSGGLRSSYNEQFF.